This is a list of T cell receptor beta chains from one sample in a study of T-cell memory formation after mild COVID-19. TCRdb ran MiXCR on the 5' RACE reads and lists one entry per CDR3 protein. The sample yields about 170,000 distinct CDR3 sequences, 10% to 15% seen once. Sequencing was performed on PBMCs or a T cell subset sorted from them (not recorded which). These receptors all come from a man between 18 and 35 years old who had mild COVID-19 (a few samples of this study predate the infection). Cell type and time point are not known. The CDR3 runs from the conserved cysteine through the conserved F or W. A D gene is named only where the DNA matches it firmly. Clone sizes are given selectively: once, few, many, or a class where the clone is expanded.

J gene | V gene | D gene | clone size | CDR3 protein | CDR3 DNA
TRBJ1-1 | TRBV7-2 | NA | NA | CASSLGRHQNTEAFF | TGTGCCAGCAGCTTAGGTAGACACCAGAACACTGAAGCTTTCTTT
TRBJ2-1 | TRBV24-1 | NA | NA | CATSDGGLNEQFF | TGTGCCACCAGTGATGGGGGGTTAAACGAGCAGTTCTTC
TRBJ1-2 | TRBV7-9 | NA | NA | CASSFEPRDYGYTF | TGTGCCAGCAGCTTCGAGCCAAGGGACTATGGCTACACCTTC
TRBJ2-3 | TRBV5-1 | NA | few | CASSLGGHFGTDTQYF | TGCGCCAGCAGCTTGGGTGGACACTTTGGCACAGATACGCAGTATTTT
TRBJ1-1 | TRBV2 | NA | few | CANPGEGDTEAFF | TGTGCCAATCCGGGAGAGGGGGACACTGAAGCTTTCTTT
TRBJ2-4 | TRBV20-1 | NA | few | CSARGVLAKNIQYF | TGCAGTGCTAGAGGAGTGCTAGCCAAAAACATTCAGTACTTC
TRBJ1-1 | TRBV28 | NA | few | CASRRTVFNTEAFF | TGTGCCAGCAGGCGGACAGTATTTAACACTGAAGCTTTCTTT
TRBJ1-5 | TRBV3-1 | NA | NA | CASSQSSSNQPQHF | TGTGCCAGCAGCCAGTCCTCCAGCAATCAGCCCCAGCATTTT
TRBJ1-2 | TRBV7-3 | NA | NA | CASSPLGGWGYTF | TGTGCCAGCAGCCCCCTAGGTGGTTGGGGCTACACCTTC
TRBJ2-2 | TRBV10-1 | NA | few | CATSHTGELFF | TGCGCCACCTCACACACCGGGGAGCTGTTTTTT
TRBJ2-2 | TRBV5-1 | NA | NA | CASSLGQQDGELFF | TGCGCCAGCAGCTTGGGACAGCAGGACGGGGAGCTGTTTTTT
TRBJ2-3 | TRBV9 | TRBD2 | NA | CASSPQSSGGSDTQYF | TGTGCCAGCAGCCCGCAGTCTAGCGGGGGGTCAGATACGCAGTATTTT
TRBJ2-2 | TRBV12-3/TRBV12-4 | NA | NA | CASSFEGSAGELFF | TGTGCCAGCAGTTTCGAGGGAAGCGCCGGGGAGCTGTTTTTT
TRBJ1-1 | TRBV9 | NA | many | CASSVSGMNTEAFF | TGTGCCAGCAGCGTATCCGGAATGAACACTGAAGCTTTCTTT
TRBJ1-1 | TRBV10-2 | NA | few | CASSEEQGGGSTEAFF | TGCGCCAGCAGTGAGGAACAGGGTGGGGGGAGCACTGAAGCTTTCTTT
TRBJ2-3 | TRBV7-2 | NA | NA | CASSLVVGASTDTQYF | TGTGCCAGCAGCTTAGTGGTGGGGGCTAGCACAGATACGCAGTATTTT
TRBJ2-5 | TRBV25-1 | NA | few | CASSPSRRNAQETQYF | TGTGCCAGCTCCCCTTCCCGGAGAAACGCCCAAGAGACCCAGTACTTC
TRBJ2-1 | TRBV7-2 | NA | many | CASSPGRGGGIYNEQFF | TGTGCCAGCAGCCCCGGTAGAGGGGGGGGCATCTACAATGAGCAGTTCTTC
TRBJ2-3 | TRBV4-1 | NA | few | CASSQETPDTQYF | TGCGCCAGCAGCCAGGAGACCCCAGATACGCAGTATTTT
TRBJ2-3 | TRBV7-3 | TRBD2 | NA | CASAGGVGTDTQYF | TGTGCCAGCGCCGGGGGGGTCGGGACAGATACGCAGTATTTT
TRBJ1-1 | TRBV7-9 | NA | many | CASSRPGHTEAFF | TGTGCCAGCAGCCGCCCCGGGCACACTGAAGCTTTCTTT
TRBJ2-5 | TRBV20-1 | NA | NA | CSAVPRRGGETQYF | TGCAGTGCTGTCCCCCGGAGGGGGGGAGAGACCCAGTACTTC
TRBJ1-2 | TRBV7-9 | NA | NA | CASSLSGGTISYGYTF | TGTGCCAGCAGCTTGTCGGGCGGGACAATAAGCTATGGCTACACCTTC
TRBJ1-1 | TRBV25-1 | NA | many | CASNRVGENTEAFF | TGTGCCAGCAATAGAGTAGGGGAGAACACTGAAGCTTTCTTT
TRBJ2-3 | TRBV12-3/TRBV12-4 | NA | few | CASSLKGVTDTQYF | TGTGCCAGCAGTTTGAAGGGGGTGACAGATACGCAGTATTTT
TRBJ2-5 | TRBV9 | NA | NA | CASSGQGSTPYF | TGTGCCAGCAGCGGTCAGGGTTCAACTCCGTACTTC
TRBJ1-2 | TRBV15 | NA | few | CATSRVTGLNGYTF | TGTGCCACCAGCAGAGTTACAGGGTTAAATGGCTACACCTTC
TRBJ2-7 | TRBV27 | NA | few | CASSFKAGPYEQYF | TGTGCCAGCAGTTTTAAGGCAGGGCCCTACGAGCAGTACTTC
TRBJ2-4 | TRBV7-2 | TRBD1 | many | CASSNPTGGLNIQYF | TGTGCCAGCAGCAACCCGACAGGGGGATTAAACATTCAGTACTTC
TRBJ1-1 | TRBV6-2/TRBV6-3 | NA | NA | CASSTYGGQGIGAFF | TGTGCCAGCAGTACTTATGGCGGGCAGGGGATTGGAGCTTTCTTT
TRBJ2-3 | TRBV29-1 | TRBD1 | few | CSHGTGGSDTQYF | TGCAGTCACGGGACAGGGGGCTCAGATACGCAGTATTTT
TRBJ2-1 | TRBV7-2 | NA | NA | CASSFSTSSYNEQFF | TGTGCCAGCAGTTTCTCTACGAGCTCCTACAATGAGCAGTTCTTC
TRBJ2-1 | TRBV12-3/TRBV12-4 | TRBD2 | NA | CASTPTSGNEQFF | TGTGCCAGCACCCCGACTAGCGGGAATGAGCAGTTCTTC
TRBJ2-5 | TRBV7-2 | TRBD1 | medium-sized | CASSTNRGPEETQYF | TGTGCCAGCAGCACCAACAGGGGGCCGGAGGAGACCCAGTACTTC
TRBJ1-2 | TRBV7-9 | TRBD1 | many | CASSFADRGSGYTF | TGTGCCAGCAGCTTCGCGGACAGGGGCTCTGGCTACACCTTC
TRBJ1-2 | TRBV6-2/TRBV6-3 | NA | NA | CASSSRVDYGYTF | TGTGCCAGCAGCTCCCGGGTGGACTATGGCTACACCTTC
TRBJ2-7 | TRBV12-3/TRBV12-4 | TRBD2 | many | CASRVSGRYEQYF | TGTGCCAGCAGGGTAAGCGGGAGGTACGAGCAGTACTTC
TRBJ2-7 | TRBV4-2 | NA | NA | CASSQVGGTHEQYF | TGTGCCAGCAGCCAAGTTGGCGGGACCCACGAGCAGTACTTC
TRBJ1-1 | TRBV5-1 | NA | NA | CASSLDLQGRAEAFF | TGCGCCAGCAGCTTGGACTTGCAGGGAAGGGCTGAAGCTTTCTTT
TRBJ1-5 | TRBV20-1 | NA | few | CSARRKDYSNQPQHF | TGCAGTGCTAGGAGGAAGGACTATAGCAATCAGCCCCAGCATTTT
TRBJ1-2 | TRBV29-1 | NA | NA | CSVLAAYGYTF | TGCAGCGTACTCGCCGCATATGGCTACACCTTC
TRBJ2-3 | TRBV7-3 | NA | few | CASSLGPETDTQYF | TGTGCCAGCAGCCTTGGACCCGAGACAGATACGCAGTATTTT
TRBJ1-1 | TRBV7-2 | NA | many | CASSQHRAEAFF | TGTGCCAGCAGCCAACACAGGGCAGAAGCTTTCTTT
TRBJ1-6 | TRBV25-1 | NA | NA | CASSGQSSPLHF | TGTGCCAGCAGTGGACAGAGTTCACCCCTCCACTTT
TRBJ2-7 | TRBV5-1 | NA | NA | CASSSRDATYEQYF | TGCGCCAGCAGCTCCCGGGACGCAACCTACGAGCAGTACTTC
TRBJ1-5 | TRBV19 | NA | few | CASSSWSNQPQHF | TGTGCCAGTAGTAGCTGGAGCAATCAGCCCCAGCATTTT